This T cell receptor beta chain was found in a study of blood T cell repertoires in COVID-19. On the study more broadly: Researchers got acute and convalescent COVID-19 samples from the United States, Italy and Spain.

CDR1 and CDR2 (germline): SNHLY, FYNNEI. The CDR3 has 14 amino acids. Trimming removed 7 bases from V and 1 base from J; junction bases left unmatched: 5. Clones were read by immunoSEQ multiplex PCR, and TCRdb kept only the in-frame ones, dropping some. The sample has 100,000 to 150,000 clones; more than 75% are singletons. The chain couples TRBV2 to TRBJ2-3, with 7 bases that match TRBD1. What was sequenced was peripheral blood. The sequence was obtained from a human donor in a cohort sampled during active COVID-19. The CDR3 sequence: CASTATGGTDTQYF. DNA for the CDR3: TGTGCCAGCACCGCCACAGGGGGCACAGATACGCAGTATTTT.